The entry below gives a single T cell receptor (beta chain) sequence along with its context. This sample was taken from a study of technical replicates of blood from a few donors. This CDR3 region has 13 residues. Trimming left V 0 bases short and J 4 bases short, with 7 bases between. Germline lookup yields CDR1 SGHRS and CDR2 YFSETQ. TCRdb's copy holds only in-frame clones and misses some; the assay was immunoSEQ multiplex PCR. The sample shows more than 65,000 clones, around nine tenths of them seen only once. J is TRBJ1-2 and V is TRBV5-1; no definite D call. The TCR originated in a human donor in good health. The sequencing sample was made of T cells isolated from PBMCs. As DNA, the CDR3 is TGCGCCAGCAGCTTGGGCGGCAGCTATGGCTACACCTTC. This translates into CASSLGGSYGYTF.